This T cell receptor (beta chain) was documented in a study of radiotherapy plus CTLA-4 blockade in lung cancer. Findings and limits, study-wide: Early blood T cell clone changes and increased post-radiation serum interferon-beta were reportedly the strongest response predictors. Radiotherapy plus ipilimumab was followed by expansion in blood of tumor-derived TCR clones.

The protocol was immunoSEQ multiplex PCR, while the TCRdb copy is restricted to in-frame clones and leaves out a portion. The sample contains 53,000 or so clones, 80% to 90% of which appear only once. This CDR3 spans 13 amino acids. Germline V gene data show CDR1 as MRHNA and CDR2 as SNTAGT. V trimming: 6 bases; J trimming: 3 bases; junction bases outside the gene matches: 3. Points on this clone: Its antigen remains unidentified.

CTLA-4 blockade using ipilimumab, together with focal radiation, was received by patients with chemo-refractory metastatic non-small-cell lung cancer. This TCR was recovered from a human donor with non-small cell lung cancer that progressed on radiotherapy plus ipilimumab. Some clones in this sample may be carry-over from other donors' samples. The sequencing here drew on peripheral blood, taken from a patient treated with radiotherapy plus ipilimumab. The rearrangement joins TRBV6-4 to TRBJ2-3; 7 nucleotides align to TRBD1. CDR3 DNA sequence: TGTGCCAGCAGCAAACAGGGGACAGATACGCAGTATTTT. It yields the protein CASSKQGTDTQYF.